The rows below give T cell receptor beta chains drawn from one sample of a study of blood T cell repertoires in COVID-19. Measured with immunoSEQ multiplex PCR; TCRdb has only the in-frame clones, and not every one. The repertoire holds over 75,000 clones, with roughly 82% as singletons. Sequencing was done on a sample of peripheral blood. The receptor source for this set is a woman aged 80 or over with acute or convalescent COVID-19. Each CDR3 is given with its conserved first and last residue. A D gene is named only where the DNA matches it firmly. Clone size is shown for a subset of rows, as once, few, many or a class of expanded clone.

TRBJ1-1,TRBV7-9,-,-,15,TGTGCCAGCAGCCCTCCGGGACACACGAACACTGAAGCTTTCTTT,CASSPPGHTNTEAFF
TRBJ1-6,TRBV7-8,-,TRBD1,17,TGTGCCAGCAGCTCGACAGGGGATAGGAACTATAATTCACCCCTCCACTTT,CASSSTGDRNYNSPLHF
TRBJ1-2,TRBV28,-,-,14,TGTGCCAGCAGTATACGGGTCGTCGGCTATGGCTACACCTTC,CASSIRVVGYGYTF
TRBJ2-1,TRBV9,-,TRBD2,16,TGTGCCAGCAGCGTTAGCGGGGGGGCCATAGACAATGAGCAGTTCTTC,CASSVSGGAIDNEQFF
TRBJ2-3,TRBV5-1,-,-,12,TGCGCCAGCAAGGGGGACGGGGATACGCAGTATTTT,CASKGDGDTQYF
TRBJ2-7,TRBV20-1,few,-,15,TGCAGTGCTAGTAGGGGTCTGTCGGGAGCCTACGAGCAGTACTTC,CSASRGLSGAYEQYF
TRBJ2-1,TRBV19,few,-,15,TGTGCCAGTAGGACTTCTAGTTCTCCTGCCAATGAGCAGTTCTTC,CASRTSSSPANEQFF
TRBJ2-5,TRBV4-2,-,TRBD1,17,TGTGCCAGCAGCCAAGTAGGACAGGGAGGAGGGGGGGAGACCCAGTACTTC,CASSQVGQGGGGETQYF
TRBJ2-3,TRBV10-3,-,TRBD2,15,TGTGCCGCCACTAGCGGCACCTATGGCACAGATACGCAGTATTTT,CAATSGTYGTDTQYF
TRBJ2-7,TRBV7-2,few,-,14,TGTGCCAGCAGCTTAGCGGAGGGATCCTACGAGCAGTACTTC,CASSLAEGSYEQYF
TRBJ2-6,TRBV19,many,-,15,TGTGCCAGTAGTACTCAGAGGTCTGGGGCCAACGTCCTGACTTTC,CASSTQRSGANVLTF
TRBJ1-5,TRBV6-1,-,-,13,TGTGCCAGCAGTGAACAGGCCAATCAGCCCCAGCATTTT,CASSEQANQPQHF
TRBJ1-6,TRBV3-1/TRBV3-2,once,-,12,TGTGCCAGCAGAGGGGGTCCTTCACCCCTCCACTTT,CASRGGPSPLHF
TRBJ1-5,TRBV19,-,-,13,TGTGCCAGTAGGACAGGTTCCAATCAGCCCCAGCATTTT,CASRTGSNQPQHF
TRBJ2-4,TRBV6-6,-,-,14,TGTGCCAGCAGTTATCTACAGGGTAACGCGGTTCAGTACTTC,CASSYLQGNAVQYF
TRBJ1-3,TRBV5-1,-,-,16,TGCGCCAGCAGCTTGGTGGGGGGAACCTCTGGAAACACCATATATTTT,CASSLVGGTSGNTIYF
TRBJ1-3,TRBV3-1/TRBV3-2,-,-,16,TGTGCCAGCAGCCTCCGCTCCGGGAAGTCCGGAAACACCATATATTTT,CASSLRSGKSGNTIYF
TRBJ1-5,TRBV28,-,-,15,TGTGCCAGCACCCCCCGCAGGCTGGGCAATCAGCCCCAGCATTTT,CASTPRRLGNQPQHF
TRBJ1-1,TRBV7-3,-,-,13,TGTGCCAGCAGCTTAGGGCAGGGAATGTCGGCTTTCTTT,CASSLGQGMSAFF
TRBJ1-5,TRBV19,-,-,14,TGTGCCAGTAGTATTAAGGGGAGGTATCAGCCCCAGCATTTT,CASSIKGRYQPQHF
TRBJ2-5,TRBV12-5,-,-,15,TGTGCTAGTGGTTTGGGCCGCCCAGGGCTGGAGACCCAGTACTTC,CASGLGRPGLETQYF
TRBJ1-1,TRBV27,-,-,14,TGTGCCAGCAGGTCCCTGGGCGCGAACACTGAAGCTTTCTTT,CASRSLGANTEAFF